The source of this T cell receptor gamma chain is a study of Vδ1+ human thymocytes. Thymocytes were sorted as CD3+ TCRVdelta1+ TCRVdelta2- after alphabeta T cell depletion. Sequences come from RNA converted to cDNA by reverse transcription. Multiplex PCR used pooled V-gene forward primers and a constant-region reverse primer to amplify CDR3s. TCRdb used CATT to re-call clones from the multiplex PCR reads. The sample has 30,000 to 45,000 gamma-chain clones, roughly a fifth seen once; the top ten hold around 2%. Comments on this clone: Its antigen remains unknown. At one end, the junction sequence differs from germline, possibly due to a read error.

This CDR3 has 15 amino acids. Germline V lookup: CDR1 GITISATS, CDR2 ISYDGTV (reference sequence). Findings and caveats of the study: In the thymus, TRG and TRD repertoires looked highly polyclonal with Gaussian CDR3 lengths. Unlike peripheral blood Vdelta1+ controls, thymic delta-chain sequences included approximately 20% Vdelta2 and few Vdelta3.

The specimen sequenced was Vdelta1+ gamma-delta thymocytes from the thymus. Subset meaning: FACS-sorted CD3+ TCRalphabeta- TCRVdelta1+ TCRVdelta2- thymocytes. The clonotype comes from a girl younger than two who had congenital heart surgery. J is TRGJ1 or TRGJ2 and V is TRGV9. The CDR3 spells CALWDAKRGYYKKLF. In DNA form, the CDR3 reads TGTGCTTTGTGGGATGCAAAGAGGGGTTATTATAAGAAACTCTTT.